This passage covers 24 T cell receptor beta chains from one sample sequenced in a study of cytotoxic CD8 clonotypes in ibrutinib-treated CLL. Clones were read by immunoSEQ multiplex PCR, and TCRdb kept only the in-frame ones, dropping some. Of about 120,000 clones listed, 70% to 90% are singletons. This specimen consisted of PBMCs, obtained after 24 months of ibrutinib treatment. The receptors here all came from a human donor with chronic lymphocytic leukemia.

The chain combines TRBV4-2 with TRBJ2-1; D is possibly TRBD2 (6 bases). This CDR3 has 14 amino acids. V dropped 1 base and J dropped 7 bases, with 11 bases sitting between them. The V gene's germline CDR1 is LGHNA and CDR2 YNFKEQ. The CDR3 bases are TGTGCCAGCAGCCAAGTAGCGGACCCTAATGAGCAGTTCTTC. This gives the protein CASSQVADPNEQFF.

This chain uses TRBV10-1 with TRBJ2-1; the D gene could be TRBD1 or TRBD2 (6 bases each). The CDR3 length is 15 residues. V was trimmed by 10 bases and J by 2 bases, leaving 18 bases between them. Germline CDR1 reads WNHNN; CDR2 reads SYGVQD (reference sequence). This chain's CDR3 is CANLPRGHAYNEQFF. The CDR3 DNA reads TGCGCCAACCTTCCTCGGGGGCACGCCTACAATGAGCAGTTCTTC.

This chain connects TRBV27 to TRBJ2-3, with D tentatively TRBD1 or TRBD2 (5 bases each). The CDR3 is made up of 14 amino acids. V was clipped by 6 bases and J by 8 bases, with 18 bases between them. Germline values: CDR1 MNHEY, CDR2 SMNVEV (reference sequence). The CDR3 sequence: CASRGPQGLGTQYF. CDR3 bases: TGTGCCAGCAGGGGACCCCAGGGCCTCGGTACGCAGTATTTT.

J is TRBJ2-4 and V is TRBV6-1; D call uncertain. The V gene lost 6 bases and the J gene lost 5 bases, with 11 bases spanning the gap. The CDR3 spans 13 residues. Germline CDR1 MNHNS, CDR2 SASEGT. The CDR3 loop is CASRVDYENIQYF. The DNA of the CDR3 is TGTGCCAGCAGAGTTGATTATGAAAACATTCAGTACTTC.

The rearrangement uses TRBV7-9 and TRBJ1-5; tentative D call: TRBD1 (6 bases). The V gene's germline CDR1 is SEHNR and CDR2 FQNEAQ (reference sequence). There are 13 residues in the CDR3. V was trimmed by 2 bases and J by 7 bases, leaving 9 bases between them. In DNA, the CDR3 is TGTGCCAGCAGCTTAAGTGGGGGCCAGCCCCAGCATTTT. Translated, it gives CASSLSGGQPQHF.

The chain combines TRBV5-1 with TRBJ2-7; either TRBD1 or TRBD2 may supply D (5 bases each). V lost 4 bases and J lost 7, with 15 bases in between. The CDR3 contains 13 residues. Germline loops: CDR1 SGHRS, CDR2 YFSETQ. The CDR3 reads CASSRQTTVEQYF. The CDR3 DNA reads as TGCGCCAGCAGCCGACAGACTACGGTGGAGCAGTACTTC.

The chain couples TRBV19 to TRBJ1-3, with unresolved D. Germline V gives CDR1 LNHDA, CDR2 SQIVND (reference sequence). The CDR3 covers 15 residues. V was clipped by 4 bases and J by 2 bases, with 12 bases between them. The CDR3, as DNA: TGTGCCAGTAGTAGGGTCGAGGCAGCTGGAAACACCATATATTTT. This gives the protein CASSRVEAAGNTIYF. The entire variable domain, with the rest obtained from reference TRBV19 and TRBJ1-3, is as follows: DGGITQSPKYLFRKEGQNVTLSCEQNLNHDAMYWYRQDPGQGLRLIYYSQIVNDFQKGDIAEGYSVSREKKESFPLTVTSAQKNPTAFYLCASSRVEAAGNTIYFGEGSWLTVV.

This clone was detected only a few times. This chain connects TRBV30 to TRBJ1-6, with D possibly TRBD1 on 5 matching bases. V lost 0 bases, J lost 7 bases, and 19 bases lay in between. In germline, CDR1 is GTSNPN, CDR2 SVGIG (reference sequence). CDR3 length: 17 amino acids. CDR3 in amino acids: CAWSVTMVGRVNSPLHF. The CDR3 DNA is TGTGCCTGGAGTGTAACGATGGTGGGACGGGTGAATTCACCCCTCCACTTT.

The V call is TRBV4-3, the J call TRBJ1-2; the match to TRBD1 covers 10 bases. This CDR3 has 15 residues. Germline assignment: CDR1 LGHNA and CDR2 YSLEER. V dropped 0 bases and J dropped 13; count of bases not matched to a gene: 11. The CDR3, as DNA: TGCGCCAGCAGCCAAGACGGTCGGGACAGGGGTCTGCTCACCTTC. Translating it yields CASSQDGRDRGLLTF.

V gene TRBV7-6 combines with J gene TRBJ2-1; TRBD2 matches at 10 bases. The CDR3 spans 16 residues. CDR1 SGHVS and CDR2 FNYEAQ come from the germline V gene. V lost 5 bases, J lost 4 bases, and 8 bases stayed unmatched. CDR3 protein: CASSNQPSGSYNEQFF. CDR3 DNA sequence: TGTGCCAGCAGCAATCAGCCTAGCGGGAGTTACAATGAGCAGTTCTTC.

CDR3 nucleotides: TGTGCCACTGCGCGGGATAGTGGCACCGGGGAGCTGTTTTTT. Amino acid sequence: CATARDSGTGELFF. The chain links TRBV6-5 to TRBJ2-2, with TRBD2 as a possible D gene (6 bases). Germline CDR1 and CDR2: MNHEY and SVGAGI. Trimming removed 10 bases from V and 4 bases from J, with 16 bases in between. The CDR3 contains 14 residues.

J is TRBJ2-1 and V is TRBV5-6; the D is unclear. This CDR3 contains 15 residues. Trimming left V 0 bases short and J 3 bases short, with 10 bases between. Germline CDR1 SGHDT, CDR2 YYEEEE. CDR3 nucleotides: TGTGCCAGCAGCTTGGGAGTCGCTATCTACAATGAGCAGTTCTTC. Protein: CASSLGVAIYNEQFF.

The chain couples TRBV7-3 to TRBJ2-2, with D unclear. The CDR3 covers 14 residues. The germline V and J ends were trimmed by 5 bases and 7 bases, with 14 bases remaining between them. CDR1 and CDR2 from the germline V gene are SGHTA and FQGTGA. CDR3 DNA: TGTGCCAGCAGCCCATACCAAGGGATCGGGGAGCTGTTTTTT. Translating gives CASSPYQGIGELFF.

This clone was detected once. The chain links TRBV28 to TRBJ2-7, with TRBD2 identical over 7 bases. V trimming: 5 bases; J trimming: 0 bases; junction bases outside the gene matches: 13. This CDR3 has 17 residues. Germline V gene sequence: CDR1 MDHEN, CDR2 SYDVKM. In DNA, the CDR3 is TGTGCCAGCAGTCCATATACCCCGCGGGGGACCTCCTACGAGCAGTACTTC. As protein: CASSPYTPRGTSYEQYF.

This clone has a single count. The V and J genes are TRBV10-3 and TRBJ2-1; D may be TRBD2 (7 bases). With 8 bases removed from V and 6 bases from J, the gap between germline ends came to 20 bases. The CDR3 contains 15 residues. The germline V gene encodes CDR1 ENHRY and CDR2 SYGVKD. The CDR3 nucleotides read TGTGCCATCGGGGGTGAGGCCGGGGGGCGCAATGAGCAGTTCTTC. It encodes CAIGGEAGGRNEQFF.

The J gene is TRBJ2-5, the V gene TRBV7-3; D might be TRBD2 (7 bases). The germline V gene has CDR1 SGHTA and CDR2 FQGTGA. The CDR3 extends over 16 amino acids. Trimming took off 5 bases at V and 1 base at J, with 17 bases between the two ends. The DNA of the CDR3 is TGTGCCAGCAGCCCTCAGGGAGGGGGGGTCCAAGAGACCCAGTACTTC. It codes for CASSPQGGGVQETQYF.

This rearrangement joins TRBV4-3 to TRBJ1-2; the match to TRBD1 covers 7 bases. With 1 base clipped from V and 4 bases from J, the junction kept 9 bases outside the gene matches. This CDR3 contains 16 residues. Germline CDR1 reads LGHNA; CDR2 reads YSLEER. Here the CDR3 DNA reads TGCGCCAGCAGCCAAGTTGGGGCAGGGGGGTTCTATGGCTACACCTTC. This codes for CASSQVGAGGFYGYTF.

As DNA, the CDR3 is TGTGCCACCAGCAGAGAATTGTTTTTGGGGGTGGACACTGAAGCTTTCTTT. Encoded protein: CATSRELFLGVDTEAFF. The V and J genes are TRBV15 and TRBJ1-1; a weak D match, TRBD1 (5 bases). The V and J ends lost 0 bases and 3 bases respectively, with 17 bases between them. The CDR3 sequence is 17 residues long. CDR1 and CDR2 (germline): LNHNV, YYDKDF (reference sequence).

The V call is TRBV4-3, the J call TRBJ1-2, with 10 bases aligning to TRBD1. Germline V gives CDR1 LGHNA, CDR2 YSLEER. V was clipped by 7 bases and J by 3 bases; unmatched bases: 5. The CDR3 is made up of 14 amino acids. Here the CDR3 reads CASKTGTGDYGYTF. As DNA, the CDR3 is TGCGCCAGCAAGACGGGGACAGGGGACTATGGCTACACCTTC.

The rearrangement uses TRBV28 and TRBJ2-1; D is perhaps TRBD1 (6 bases). Looked up from germline, CDR1 is MDHEN and CDR2 is SYDVKM. V lost 2 bases and J 2 bases, leaving 13 bases between the germline ends. The CDR3 consists of 16 residues. Here the CDR3 DNA reads TGTGCCAGCAGTTTAAATGGGCAGGGGACCTACAATGAGCAGTTCTTC. Its translation: CASSLNGQGTYNEQFF.

The J gene is TRBJ1-2, the V gene TRBV28, with TRBD1 identical over 8 bases. The CDR3 loop spans 13 amino acids. Germline CDR1 and CDR2: MDHEN and SYDVKM. The trim removed 6 bases at V and 6 bases at J, leaving 6 bases unmatched. The CDR3 nucleotides read TGTGCCAGCAGAGGGATGACAGGGGATGGCTACACCTTC. This translates into CASRGMTGDGYTF.

The V and J genes are TRBV18 and TRBJ1-4, with 7 bases identical to TRBD1. The CDR3 has 16 residues. V lost 4 bases to trimming and J lost 5 bases; unmatched junction nucleotides: 10. CDR1 and CDR2 (germline): KGHSH, LQKENI. For the CDR3, the DNA is TGTGCCAGCTCACGGGACAGCCCTATGGGGAATGAAAAACTGTTTTTT. Protein product: CASSRDSPMGNEKLFF.

This chain uses TRBV10-3 with TRBJ2-1, with TRBD1 matching 9 bases. This CDR3 region has 16 residues. Losses at the gene ends were 5 bases for V and 4 bases for J; bases not matched to a gene: 9. Germline V CDR1 and CDR2: ENHRY, SYGVKD. The CDR3 spells CAISNQLGQGYNEQFF. The CDR3 bases are TGTGCCATCAGTAACCAATTGGGACAGGGTTACAATGAGCAGTTCTTC.

The chain uses TRBV10-3 and TRBJ1-2; unclear D gene. Germline V gene data show CDR1 as ENHRY and CDR2 as SYGVKD. CDR3 length equals 14 residues. The V and J ends lost 3 bases and 5 bases respectively, with 13 bases between them. CDR3 loop: CAISDLPVGYGYTF. The CDR3 DNA is TGTGCCATCAGTGACCTCCCAGTCGGTTATGGCTACACCTTC.